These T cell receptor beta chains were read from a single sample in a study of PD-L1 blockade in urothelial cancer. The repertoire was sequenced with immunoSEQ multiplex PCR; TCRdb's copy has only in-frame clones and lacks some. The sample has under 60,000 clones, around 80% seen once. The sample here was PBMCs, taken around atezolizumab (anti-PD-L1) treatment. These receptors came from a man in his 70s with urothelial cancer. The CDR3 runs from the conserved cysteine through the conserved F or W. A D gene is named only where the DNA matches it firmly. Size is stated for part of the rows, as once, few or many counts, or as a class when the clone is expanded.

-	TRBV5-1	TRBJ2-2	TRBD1	CASRSGQENTGELFF	TGCGCCAGCAGGTCGGGACAGGAGAACACCGGGGAGCTGTTTTTT
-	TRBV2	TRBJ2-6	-	CASRFQGLTRANVLTF	TGTGCCAGCCGGTTCCAGGGATTAACGCGGGCCAACGTCCTGACTTTC
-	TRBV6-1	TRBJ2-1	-	CASSVRSSAVSYNEQFF	TGTGCCAGCAGTGTACGATCTAGCGCGGTCTCCTACAATGAGCAGTTCTTC
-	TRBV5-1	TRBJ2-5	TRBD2	CASSFLAGEPEGETQYF	TGCGCCAGCAGCTTTCTAGCGGGGGAGCCAGAGGGAGAGACCCAGTACTTC
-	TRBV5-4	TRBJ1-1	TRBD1	CASSQKTGSNTEAFF	TGTGCCAGCAGCCAGAAGACAGGGTCGAACACTGAAGCTTTCTTT
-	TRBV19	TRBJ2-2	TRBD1	CASRRQGASGELFF	TGTGCCAGTAGACGACAGGGGGCCTCCGGGGAGCTGTTTTTT
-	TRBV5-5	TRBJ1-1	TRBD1	CASSWGQGAFEAFF	TGTGCCAGCAGCTGGGGGCAGGGGGCTTTTGAAGCTTTCTTT
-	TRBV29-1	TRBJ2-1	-	CSVAGHEQFF	TGCAGCGTCGCAGGCCATGAGCAGTTCTTC
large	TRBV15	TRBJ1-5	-	CATSSETTTNQPQHF	TGTGCCACCAGCAGCGAAACCACTACCAATCAGCCCCAGCATTTT
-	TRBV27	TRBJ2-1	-	CASSLDSLSSYNEQFF	TGTGCCAGCAGTTTGGACAGCCTGAGCTCCTACAATGAGCAGTTCTTC
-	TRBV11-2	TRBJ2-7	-	CASSPSWRYEQYF	TGTGCCAGCAGCCCCTCATGGAGATACGAGCAGTACTTC
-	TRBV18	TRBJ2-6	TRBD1	CASSVQGAGANVLTF	TGTGCCAGCTCGGTACAGGGGGCTGGGGCCAACGTCCTGACTTTC
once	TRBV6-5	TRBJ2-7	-	CASTQQATYEQYF	TGTGCCAGCACCCAACAGGCCACCTACGAGCAGTACTTC
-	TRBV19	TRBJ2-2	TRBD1	CASSGRQGPNTGELFF	TGTGCCAGTAGTGGAAGACAGGGGCCGAACACCGGGGAGCTGTTTTTT
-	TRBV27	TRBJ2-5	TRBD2	CASRLAGQAGETQYF	TGTGCCAGCAGACTAGCGGGGCAGGCGGGAGAGACCCAGTACTTC
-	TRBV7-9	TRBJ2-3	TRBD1	CASSRTGGTDTQYF	TGTGCCAGCAGCCGGACAGGGGGCACAGATACGCAGTATTTT
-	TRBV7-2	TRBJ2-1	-	CASSLGQGSYNEQFF	TGTGCCAGCAGCTTGGGGCAGGGATCCTACAATGAGCAGTTCTTC
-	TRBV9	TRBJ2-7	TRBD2	CASSVSASGAYEQYF	TGTGCCAGCAGCGTTTCGGCTAGCGGGGCTTACGAGCAGTACTTC
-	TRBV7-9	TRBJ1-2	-	CASSPTVFGGGYTF	TGTGCCAGCAGCCCGACAGTCTTCGGGGGTGGCTACACCTTC
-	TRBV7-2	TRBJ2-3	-	CASSLETLSTDTQYF	TGTGCCAGCAGCTTAGAGACATTAAGCACAGATACGCAGTATTTT
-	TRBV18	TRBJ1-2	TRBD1	CASSQGQGRDGYTF	TGTGCCAGCTCACAGGGACAGGGCCGGGATGGCTACACCTTC
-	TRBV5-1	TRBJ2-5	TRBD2	CASSLGTSGSRETQYF	TGCGCCAGCAGCTTGGGGACTAGCGGGAGTCGAGAGACCCAGTACTTC
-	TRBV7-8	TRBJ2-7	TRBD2	CASSAGTSGQQYF	TGTGCCAGCAGCGCCGGGACTAGCGGACAGCAGTACTTC
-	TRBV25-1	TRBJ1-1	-	CASSESTGRGAEAFF	TGTGCCAGCAGTGAATCCACAGGGCGGGGGGCTGAAGCTTTCTTT
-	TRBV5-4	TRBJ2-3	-	CASSLGPQSTDTQYF	TGTGCCAGCAGCTTGGGCCCCCAGAGCACAGATACGCAGTATTTT
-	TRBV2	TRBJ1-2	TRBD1	CASSAKGAGYGYTF	TGTGCCAGCAGTGCTAAGGGGGCTGGCTATGGCTACACCTTC
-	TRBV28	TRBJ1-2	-	CASSLGGGLGYTF	TGTGCCAGCAGTTTAGGGGGGGGCCTTGGCTACACCTTC
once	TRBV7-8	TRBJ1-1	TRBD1	CASSLGQGVMNTEAFF	TGTGCCAGCAGCCTCGGACAGGGGGTGATGAACACTGAAGCTTTCTTT
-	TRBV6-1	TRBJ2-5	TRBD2	CASSEAVPGLSTQYF	TGTGCCAGCAGTGAAGCGGTTCCGGGACTATCGACCCAGTACTTC
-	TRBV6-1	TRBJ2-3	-	CASRLTWLRTDTQYF	TGTGCCAGCAGGCTGACTTGGTTACGCACAGATACGCAGTATTTT
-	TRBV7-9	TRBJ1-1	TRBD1	CASSTGQGQNTEAFF	TGTGCCAGCAGCACCGGACAGGGGCAGAACACTGAAGCTTTCTTT
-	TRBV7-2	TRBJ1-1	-	CASSADWNTEAFF	TGTGCCAGCAGCGCGGACTGGAACACTGAAGCTTTCTTT
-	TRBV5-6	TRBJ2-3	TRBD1	CASRPSGTGGKDTQYF	TGTGCCAGCAGACCGTCCGGGACAGGGGGCAAAGATACGCAGTATTTT
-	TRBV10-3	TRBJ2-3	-	CAISEGGVTEYF	TGTGCCATCAGTGAGGGAGGGGTGACGGAGTATTTT
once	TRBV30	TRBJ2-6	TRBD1	CAWTQGDPGANVLTF	TGTGCCTGGACCCAGGGGGATCCCGGGGCCAACGTCCTGACTTTC
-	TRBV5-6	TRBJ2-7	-	CASSLRIQTYEQYF	TGTGCCAGCAGCTTGAGGATACAGACCTACGAGCAGTACTTC
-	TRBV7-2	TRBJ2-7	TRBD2	CASSASGTSGIPYEQYF	TGTGCCAGCAGCGCATCCGGGACTAGCGGTATACCCTACGAGCAGTACTTC
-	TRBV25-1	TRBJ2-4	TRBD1	CASSESYRGAKNIQYF	TGTGCCAGCAGTGAATCGTACAGGGGAGCCAAAAACATTCAGTACTTC
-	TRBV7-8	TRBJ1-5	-	CASSSFRSGLGNQPQHF	TGTGCCAGCAGCTCCTTTAGGTCGGGACTGGGGAATCAGCCCCAGCATTTT
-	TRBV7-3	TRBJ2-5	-	CASSLGRTDQETQYF	TGTGCCAGCAGCTTAGGGCGGACAGACCAAGAGACCCAGTACTTC
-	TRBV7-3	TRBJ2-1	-	CASSLKASSGYNEQFF	TGTGCCAGCAGCTTAAAAGCTTCTAGTGGGTACAATGAGCAGTTCTTC
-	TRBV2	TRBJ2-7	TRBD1	CASTYGTATYEQYF	TGTGCCAGCACCTACGGGACAGCGACCTACGAGCAGTACTTC
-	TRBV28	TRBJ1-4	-	CASQREVVEKLFF	TGTGCCAGCCAACGCGAGGTAGTCGAAAAACTGTTTTTT